The clone carrying this T cell receptor beta chain was detected many times. What it binds is not known. This specimen comes from a study of early T cells in non-severe SARS-CoV-2 infection. Study-level information: Sequencing was performed on bulk RNA from unsorted whole blood, leaving chains unpaired.

Unique molecular identifiers were added to individual cDNA molecules. TCRdb re-called the 5' RACE reads with MiXCR, one entry per CDR3 protein. There are approximately 42,000 distinct CDR3 sequences in the sample; around 6% occur only once, and around an eighth lies in the top ten. V was cut by 2 bases and J by 0 bases, with 9 bases left in between. CDR1 and CDR2 from the germline V gene are SGDLS and YYNGEE. There are 16 residues in the CDR3. General observations from the study: VDJdb matching favored anti-spike CD8 responses, missing private and CD4 specificities.

This chain links TRBV9 with TRBJ2-6; D remains ambiguous. The specimen sequenced was whole blood. The TCR sequence derives from an adult who was a healthcare worker with PCR-confirmed SARS-CoV-2 infection or an uninfected control (not recorded which). The CDR3 spells CASSVRSYSGANVLTF. The CDR3 DNA sequence: TGTGCCAGCAGCGTTAGGTCTTACTCTGGGGCCAACGTCCTGACTTTC.